The present entry profiles one T cell receptor beta chain with its context. Its target is not known. The source of the sample is a study of cytomegalovirus exposure and HLA in healthy donors. Notes on the study in general: There were a few CMV-associated chains whose specificity for CMV antigens was confirmed in vitro. There were over 150 TCR beta chains listed as cytomegalovirus-associated.

From germline, CDR1 is SGHRS and CDR2 YFSETQ. This CDR3 is 14 amino acids long. With 0 bases removed from V and 0 bases from J, the gap between germline ends came to 5 bases. Data came from immunoSEQ multiplex PCR; TCRdb stores just in-frame clones and leaves some out. The sample consists of approximately 160,000 clones, about nine tenths of them appearing once. The source of this sequence is a woman aged 30 to 39 in good health and CMV-seronegative. V usage is TRBV5-1 and J usage is TRBJ2-3, with no clear D. The sequenced material came from PBMCs. The CDR3 region is CASSLGASTDTQYF. As DNA, the CDR3 is TGCGCCAGCAGCTTGGGTGCCAGCACAGATACGCAGTATTTT. The whole variable domain, filled in from reference TRBV5-1 and TRBJ2-3, reads KAGVTQTPRYLIKTRGQQVTLSCSPISGHRSVSWYQQTPGQGLQFLFEYFSETQRNKGNFPGRFSGRQFSNSRSEMNVSTLELGDSALYLCASSLGASTDTQYFGPGTRLTVL.